This TCR beta chain was identified during a study of STAT5B mutations in CD4+ large granular lymphocyte leukemia. This clone was observed a single time. Measured with immunoSEQ multiplex PCR; TCRdb has only the in-frame clones, and not every one. The sample consists of about 38,000 clones, 75% to 85% of them appearing once. The TCR sequence derives from a human donor in good health. The material sequenced was CD4+ T cells from blood buffy coats.

The CDR3 DNA follows: TGTGCCATCAGTGACAGGGGGCCGAGCTCTAATGAGCAGTTCTTC. Encoded protein: CAISDRGPSSNEQFF. The chain links TRBV10-3 to TRBJ2-1, with TRBD1 matching 8 bases. CDR1 and CDR2 (germline): ENHRY, SYGVKD. This CDR3 has 15 residues. Losses at the gene ends were 3 bases for V and 7 bases for J; bases not matched to a gene: 8.